The 28 T cell receptor beta chains below come from one sample, sequenced in a study of cytomegalovirus exposure and HLA in healthy donors. The study ran its PCR with 60 Vbeta and 13 Jbeta primers. The repertoire was sequenced with immunoSEQ multiplex PCR; TCRdb's copy has only in-frame clones and lacks some. Of under 250,000 clones in the sample, roughly 84% were seen once. Sequences were obtained from PBMCs. The origin of the receptors is a human donor in good health.

The V and J genes are TRBV19 and TRBJ1-1, with 8 positions matching TRBD1. Per germline, CDR1 LNHDA and CDR2 SQIVND (reference sequence). The CDR3 spans 14 residues. J was trimmed by 5 bases and V by 4 bases; bases with no gene match: 6. The CDR3 region has the DNA TGTGCCAGTAGTACAGGGGGCGGTTGGACTGAAGCTTTCTTT. Translated, it gives CASSTGGGWTEAFF. Based on the CDR3 plus reference TRBV19 and TRBJ1-1, the full variable domain is DGGITQSPKYLFRKEGQNVTLSCEQNLNHDAMYWYRQDPGQGLRLIYYSQIVNDFQKGDIAEGYSVSREKKESFPLTVTSAQKNPTAFYLCASSTGGGWTEAFFGQGTRLTVV.

The chain recombines TRBV28 with TRBJ2-3; a weak D match, TRBD2 (6 bases). Germline V lookup: CDR1 MDHEN, CDR2 SYDVKM. The V end lost 7 bases, the J end lost 13 bases, and 27 bases lay between the germline ends. CDR3 size: 15 residues. The CDR3 loop reads CASKTISGYREREYF. DNA of the CDR3: TGTGCCAGCAAGACCATATCGGGATACCGGGAGAGGGAGTATTTT.

This rearrangement joins TRBV27 to TRBJ2-1; maybe TRBD2 (6 bases). Per the germline V gene, CDR1 is MNHEY and CDR2 is SMNVEV (reference sequence). The CDR3 totals 21 residues. V gave up 2 bases and J gave up 0 bases, with 26 bases separating them. This CDR3 is CASSLEFPWGLNPFSYNEQFF. The CDR3 region has the DNA TGTGCCAGCAGTTTAGAATTCCCTTGGGGACTCAACCCTTTCTCCTACAATGAGCAGTTCTTC.

The chain joins TRBV9 to TRBJ2-1; 9 nucleotides align to TRBD2. Germline V lookup: CDR1 SGDLS, CDR2 YYNGEE. The CDR3 consists of 14 residues. V shed 4 bases, J shed 8 bases, and the junction held 7 bases outside the gene matches. The CDR3, as DNA: TGTGCCAGCAGCACAATGACTAGCGGCGATGAGCAGTTCTTC. It codes for CASSTMTSGDEQFF. Variable domain in full (rest from reference TRBV9 and TRBJ2-1): DSGVTQTPKHLITATGQRVTLRCSPRSGDLSVYWYQQSLDQGLQFLIQYYNGEERAKGNILERFSAQQFPDLHSELNLSSLELGDSALYFCASSTMTSGDEQFFGPGTRLTVL.

This clone was observed a few times. The CDR3 loop reads CASSQGLAQKGHVYEQYF. CDR3 DNA: TGCGCCAGCAGCCAGGGACTAGCGCAGAAGGGGCACGTGTACGAGCAGTACTTC. The genes are TRBV4-1 and TRBJ2-7; 10 nucleotides line up with TRBD2. Trimming took 3 bases from V and 4 from J; bases not matched to a gene: 15. The CDR3 sequence is 18 residues long. Germline CDR1 MGHRA, CDR2 YSYEKL.

The rearrangement uses TRBV19 and TRBJ2-1; no reliable D call. Germline V gene data show CDR1 as LNHDA and CDR2 as SQIVND (reference sequence). CDR3 length equals 14 residues. The V end was cut by 1 base, the J end by 5 bases, with 9 bases between. In nucleotides, the CDR3 is TGTGCCAGTAGTATAGTATTAGAAAACAATGAGCAGTTCTTC. Its protein product is CASSIVLENNEQFF.

This clone appeared once. The chain couples TRBV30 to TRBJ2-6; a weak D match, TRBD2 (5 bases). Trimming took off 4 bases at V and 1 base at J, with 11 bases between the two ends. Germline V gene lookup returns CDR1 GTSNPN and CDR2 SVGIG (reference sequence). The CDR3 extends over 15 amino acids. The CDR3 reads CAWKVRGSGANVLTF. DNA for the CDR3: TGTGCCTGGAAGGTTCGGGGTTCTGGGGCCAACGTCCTGACTTTC.

This clone was seen a few times. The V call is TRBV15, the J call TRBJ1-5; D unclear. Germline V gene lookup returns CDR1 LNHNV and CDR2 YYDKDF (reference sequence). V was cut by 0 bases and J by 8 bases, with 20 bases left in between. This CDR3 is built from 17 residues. CDR3 in DNA: TGTGCCACCAGCAGAGATCTGGGCTACCGCCCCCCCGAGCCCCAGCATTTT. This gives the protein CATSRDLGYRPPEPQHF.

The chain employs TRBV5-6 and TRBJ1-5; maybe TRBD1 (5 bases). The germline V gene encodes CDR1 SGHDT and CDR2 YYEEEE. The length of the CDR3 is 12 residues. V lost 1 base to trimming and J lost 7 bases, with 6 bases between them. CDR3 region: CASSLRGQPQHF. The CDR3 DNA reads as TGTGCCAGCAGCTTGAGGGGACAGCCCCAGCATTTT.

This chain links TRBV2 with TRBJ2-7, with 11 nucleotides matching TRBD1. There are 14 residues in the CDR3. Germline V gene sequence: CDR1 SNHLY, CDR2 FYNNEI. V lost 5 bases, J lost 5 bases, and 5 bases stayed unmatched. The CDR3 sequence: CASSQGTGGHEQYF. The CDR3 DNA sequence: TGTGCCAGCAGTCAAGGGACAGGGGGACACGAGCAGTACTTC.

This chain connects TRBV5-1 to TRBJ2-3; 8 bases map to TRBD2. Trimming cost V 0 bases and J 4 bases; bases outside gene matches: 1. The germline gives CDR1 SGHRS, CDR2 YFSETQ. CDR3 length: 14 amino acids. The DNA for the CDR3 is TGCGCCAGCAGCTTGGCGGGAGGGTCAGATACGCAGTATTTT. It yields the protein CASSLAGGSDTQYF. Complete variable domain (other parts from reference TRBV5-1 and TRBJ2-3): KAGVTQTPRYLIKTRGQQVTLSCSPISGHRSVSWYQQTPGQGLQFLFEYFSETQRNKGNFPGRFSGRQFSNSRSEMNVSTLELGDSALYLCASSLAGGSDTQYFGPGTRLTVL.

The CDR3 nucleotides read TGCGCCAGCAGCCAAGTAATCGGGTTTAGTACAGATACGCAGTATTTT. Its translation: CASSQVIGFSTDTQYF. The chain links TRBV4-1 to TRBJ2-3; D ambiguous. CDR1 and CDR2 from the germline V gene are MGHRA and YSYEKL. V gave up 1 base and J gave up 3 bases, with 14 bases separating them. The CDR3 spans 16 residues.

CDR3 DNA: TGTGCCAGCATCCCTCGGGCTAGCGGGAGTAAAGATGAGCAGTTCTTC. Protein: CASIPRASGSKDEQFF. This rearrangement joins TRBV27 to TRBJ2-1, with 10 bases fitting TRBD2. CDR3 length: 16 amino acids. Trimming at V came to 7 bases and at J to 8 bases, leaving 14 bases not matched to a gene. Germline CDR1 and CDR2: MNHEY and SMNVEV (reference sequence).

This clone was found once. The rearrangement joins TRBV11-2 to TRBJ2-5; D possibly corresponds to TRBD1 (5 bases). CDR1 and CDR2 (germline): SGHAT, FQNNGV. V was clipped by 5 bases and J by 7 bases, with 17 bases between them. The CDR3 is made up of 14 amino acids. The CDR3 loop reads CASSQLRGGMTQYF. CDR3 in DNA: TGTGCCAGCAGCCAACTTAGGGGTGGGATGACCCAGTACTTC.

This clone was detected a few times. The chain employs TRBV28 and TRBJ2-7; TRBD1 agrees at 7 bases. Looked up from germline, CDR1 is MDHEN and CDR2 is SYDVKM. This CDR3 spans 14 amino acids. Germline trimming cut 10 bases from V and 0 bases from J; bases unmatched to any gene: 9. CDR3 coding DNA: TGTGCCACGATACAGGGGACGATCTCCTACGAGCAGTACTTC. It encodes CATIQGTISYEQYF.

The V and J genes are TRBV12-5 and TRBJ2-7; D may be TRBD2 (6 bases). Germline V gives CDR1 LGHNT, CDR2 FRNRAP. V was clipped by 6 bases and J by 4 bases, with 7 bases between them. The length of the CDR3 is 11 residues. The CDR3 reads CASGGGYEQYF. CDR3 in DNA: TGTGCTAGTGGGGGGGGTTACGAGCAGTACTTC.

This sequence joins TRBV2 and TRBJ2-1; 10 nucleotides agree with TRBD2. Germline CDR1 reads SNHLY; CDR2 reads FYNNEI. Trimming removed 4 bases from V and 2 bases from J; junction bases left unmatched: 2. This CDR3 spans 15 amino acids. CDR3 residues: CASSGTSGAYNEQFF. Written as DNA, the CDR3 is TGTGCCAGCAGTGGGACTAGCGGAGCCTACAATGAGCAGTTCTTC.

The J gene is TRBJ2-7, the V gene TRBV6-5; D is perhaps TRBD2 (5 bases). Germline V gene lookup returns CDR1 MNHEY and CDR2 SVGAGI. This CDR3 has 15 amino acids. Trimming took 2 bases from V and 6 from J, leaving 17 bases between them. CDR3 DNA sequence: TGTGCCAGCAGTTACCATGGCGGAGGACCCGCCGAGCAGTACTTC. This gives the protein CASSYHGGGPAEQYF.

V and J are TRBV7-9 and TRBJ2-4, with a possible D match to TRBD1 (7 bases). The germline V and J ends were trimmed by 6 bases and 2 bases, with 23 bases remaining between them. CDR1 SEHNR and CDR2 FQNEAQ come from the germline V gene (reference sequence). CDR3 size: 18 residues. CDR3 residues: CASRGGGGTEDSKNIQYF. The CDR3 bases are TGTGCCAGCAGGGGGGGTGGCGGGACAGAAGATTCCAAAAACATTCAGTACTTC.

The J gene is TRBJ2-7, the V gene TRBV14, with D unclear. Germline CDR1 is SGHDN and CDR2 is FVKESK. With 3 bases removed from V and 4 bases from J, the gap between germline ends came to 10 bases. The CDR3 covers 13 residues. The CDR3 sequence: CASSHAPRYEQYF. CDR3 nucleotide sequence: TGTGCCAGCAGCCACGCACCGCGGTACGAGCAGTACTTC.

J is TRBJ1-2 and V is TRBV28; no firm D call. CDR1 and CDR2 from the germline V gene are MDHEN and SYDVKM. Trimming removed 3 bases from V and 6 bases from J, with 5 bases in between. The CDR3 consists of 11 residues. CDR3 DNA: TGTGCCAGCAGTTTGAGAAATGGCTACACCTTC. Protein sequence: CASSLRNGYTF.

The chain uses TRBV4-1 and TRBJ1-3, with TRBD1 matching 7 bases. Germline values: CDR1 MGHRA, CDR2 YSYEKL. The CDR3 is made up of 18 amino acids. V trimming: 0 bases; J trimming: 2 bases; junction bases outside the gene matches: 10. The DNA for the CDR3 is TGCGCCAGCAGCCAAGATATCTTCTCGGACAGGACTGGAAACACCATATATTTT. Its protein is CASSQDIFSDRTGNTIYF.

The chain is built from TRBV7-8 and TRBJ1-5; TRBD1 agrees at 9 bases. The V gene's germline CDR1 is SGHVS and CDR2 FQNEAQ. The CDR3 consists of 15 residues. V was clipped by 5 bases and J by 6 bases; unmatched bases: 8. The CDR3 protein is CASSSRDRVTQPQHF. CDR3 bases: TGTGCCAGCAGCAGCCGGGACAGGGTTACTCAGCCCCAGCATTTT.

The chain couples TRBV28 to TRBJ2-1; TRBD2 agrees at 12 bases. The length of the CDR3 is 16 residues. Germline CDR1 and CDR2: MDHEN and SYDVKM. Trimming removed 5 bases from V and 3 bases from J; junction bases left unmatched: 5. The CDR3 region is CASSIGTSGRYNEQFF. Here the CDR3 DNA reads TGTGCCAGCAGTATCGGGACTAGCGGGCGCTACAATGAGCAGTTCTTC.

This rearrangement joins TRBV5-8 to TRBJ2-2, with D possibly matching TRBD1 (6 bases). V was shortened by 1 base and J by 1 base, with 17 bases between the two germline ends. CDR3 length equals 18 residues. Looked up from germline, CDR1 is SGHTS and CDR2 is YDEGEE. CDR3 coding DNA: TGTGCCAGCAGCTTGTATCGGTATGGGGGCTGGAACACCGGGGAGCTGTTTTTT. As protein: CASSLYRYGGWNTGELFF.

In this sample, this clone turned up a few times. The J gene is TRBJ2-1, the V gene TRBV4-1, with 11 bases aligning to TRBD2. This CDR3 comprises 16 residues. Trimming took 4 bases from V and 3 from J; bases not matched to a gene: 5. Germline loops: CDR1 MGHRA, CDR2 YSYEKL. Written as DNA, the CDR3 is TGCGCCAGCAGCCCGACCGGGACTAGCGGCTACAATGAGCAGTTCTTC. This codes for CASSPTGTSGYNEQFF.

The count of this clone is one. The chain has TRBV2 and TRBJ2-7; 7 bases line up with TRBD2. CDR3 length: 13 amino acids. The V gene end was trimmed by 6 bases and the J gene end by 7 bases; junction bases not matched to a gene: 9. Germline V gives CDR1 SNHLY, CDR2 FYNNEI. The CDR3 sequence is CASSLAVWIEQYF. CDR3 sequence (DNA): TGTGCCAGCAGCCTAGCGGTCTGGATAGAGCAGTACTTC.

The rearrangement uses TRBV10-3 and TRBJ2-2, with D possibly being TRBD2 (5 bases). The CDR3 has 12 residues. V was clipped by 3 bases and J by 6 bases, with 5 bases between them. Germline V gene lookup returns CDR1 ENHRY and CDR2 SYGVKD. CDR3: CAISDGAGELFF. The CDR3 DNA is TGTGCCATCAGTGACGGGGCCGGGGAGCTGTTTTTT.